Presented here are 20 T cell receptor beta chains from one specimen sequenced in a study of T cells in severe cutaneous drug reactions. The patients sequenced had a carbamazepine-induced Stevens-Johnson syndrome or toxic epidermal necrolysis reaction. Bulk and single-cell libraries used iRepertoire multiplex PCR with TCR subtype-specific primers. For each CDR3 protein, TCRdb gives one entry from its re-call of the multiplex PCR reads, without DNA. The sample data list about 21,000 distinct CDR3 sequences. The sequenced sample consisted of PBMCs. The receptors stem from a human donor with toxic epidermal necrolysis, a severe cutaneous drug reaction.

The chain joins TRBV4-2 to TRBJ1-4; TCRdb gives TRBD1 as the D gene, but with no DNA this cannot be confirmed. Germline V gene sequence: CDR1 LGHNA, CDR2 YNFKEQ. The CDR3 has 13 residues. The chain's CDR3 is CASSQTGGEKLFF.

The V and J genes are TRBV27 and TRBJ1-2; TCRdb picks TRBD1, but there is no DNA to check that call. Germline V lookup: CDR1 MNHEY, CDR2 SMNVEV (reference sequence). CDR3 size: 14 residues. The CDR3 region is CASSLSVAGYGYTF.

The CDR3 loop is CAISAGQERNTEAFF. V gene TRBV10-3 combines with J gene TRBJ1-1; the TRBD1 assignment by TCRdb is unverifiable without DNA. Germline-derived CDR1 and CDR2 are ENHRY and SYGVKD. The CDR3 runs 15 residues.

The chain recombines TRBV5-5 with TRBJ2-7; the D call of TRBD1 rests on TCRdb alone, since no DNA is present to check it. Germline loops: CDR1 SGHKS, CDR2 YYEKEE (reference sequence). The CDR3 consists of 14 residues. Here the CDR3 reads CASLGTGSSYEQYF. The full variable domain, its missing parts supplied by reference TRBV5-5 and TRBJ2-7, is DAGVTQSPTHLIKTRGQQVTLRCSPISGHKSVSWYQQVLGQGPQFIFQYYEKEERGRGNFPDRFSARQFPNYSSELNVNALLLGDSALYLCASLGTGSSYEQYFGPGTRLTVT.

The rearrangement joins TRBV28 to TRBJ1-2; lacking DNA, the TRBD1 call made by TCRdb goes unchecked. Per germline, CDR1 MDHEN and CDR2 SYDVKM. The CDR3 extends over 14 amino acids. The CDR3: CASRTTGANYGYTF.

The chain is built from TRBV19 and TRBJ2-5; the TCRdb D gene call, TRBD2, has no DNA to confirm it. CDR3 length: 15 residues. Germline values: CDR1 LNHDA, CDR2 SQIVND (reference sequence). CDR3 region: CASSIDGLYQETQYF.

V usage is TRBV20-1 and J usage is TRBJ2-5. The germline V gene has CDR1 DFQATT and CDR2 SNEGSKA (reference sequence). The CDR3 extends over 14 amino acids. Here the CDR3 reads CSARPAAGQETQYF.

The rearrangement links TRBV5-1 to TRBJ2-1; without DNA, the TCRdb call of TRBD2 cannot be checked. The germline gives CDR1 SGHRS, CDR2 YFSETQ. This CDR3 comprises 18 residues. The chain's CDR3 is CASSQQLAGGPFHNEQFF.

The rearrangement uses TRBV19 and TRBJ2-1; checking the TCRdb D call of TRBD2 is not possible without DNA. The CDR3 totals 15 residues. Germline CDR1 reads LNHDA; CDR2 reads SQIVND (reference sequence). This CDR3 reads CASTAGGSSYNEQFF.

This clonotype is medium-sized (0.01 to 0.1%) by frequency. The rearrangement uses TRBV7-6 and TRBJ1-3. The CDR3 is 13 amino acids. Germline V gene sequence: CDR1 SGHVS, CDR2 FNYEAQ. The CDR3 sequence is CASSSSSGNTIYF.

In terms of frequency, this clonotype is medium-sized (0.01 to 0.1%). The V and J genes are TRBV9 and TRBJ2-7; absent DNA, TCRdb's TRBD1 call cannot be checked. In germline, CDR1 is SGDLS, CDR2 YYNGEE. The CDR3 has 13 amino acids. The CDR3 here is CASSPRRGYEQYF. The full variable domain, in which reference TRBV9 and TRBJ2-7 provide the parts outside the CDR3, is DSGVTQTPKHLITATGQRVTLRCSPRSGDLSVYWYQQSLDQGLQFLIQYYNGEERAKGNILERFSAQQFPDLHSELNLSSLELGDSALYFCASSPRRGYEQYFGPGTRLTVT.

V and J are TRBV15 and TRBJ2-7; the D gene TCRdb calls, TRBD2, cannot be checked with no DNA. The germline gives CDR1 LNHNV, CDR2 YYDKDF (reference sequence). The CDR3 runs to 15 residues. The CDR3 sequence is CATSGLAGVAYEQYF.

The chain employs TRBV5-1 and TRBJ2-1; the D call of TRBD1 rests on TCRdb alone, since no DNA is present to check it. The germline V gene has CDR1 SGHRS and CDR2 YFSETQ. CDR3 length equals 15 residues. The chain's CDR3 is CASSLDLGPVVEQFF.

This chain uses TRBV20-1 with TRBJ2-7; TCRdb gives TRBD2 as the D gene, but with no DNA this cannot be confirmed. Germline V gene data show CDR1 as DFQATT and CDR2 as SNEGSKA (reference sequence). The CDR3 length is 13 residues. CDR3 residues: CSAQGAGAYEQYF.

The chain couples TRBV20-1 to TRBJ2-7; lacking DNA, the TRBD1 call made by TCRdb goes unchecked. The CDR3 has 14 residues. CDR1 is DFQATT, CDR2 SNEGSKA, per germline (reference sequence). The CDR3 reads CSARDTGTGSEQYF.

The chain couples TRBV9 to TRBJ2-7; as DNA is missing, the TRBD1 call by TCRdb cannot be tested. Per germline, CDR1 SGDLS and CDR2 YYNGEE. The CDR3 is 18 amino acids. CDR3 sequence reads: CASSVGPGGRRRYNEQYF.

The CDR3 loop reads CASSYSTGLGNEQFF. The chain carries TRBV6-6 and TRBJ2-1; TCRdb's D gene call, TRBD2, goes unchecked for lack of DNA. Germline V CDR1 and CDR2: MNHNY, SVGAGI (reference sequence). This CDR3 has 15 amino acids.

The rearrangement links TRBV9 to TRBJ2-7; TCRdb indicates TRBD1, and absent DNA this call remains unverified. Per the germline V gene, CDR1 is SGDLS and CDR2 is YYNGEE. The CDR3 length is 16 residues. The CDR3 spells CASSVAGTYPPYEQYF. Full variable domain (remainder filled in from reference TRBV9 and TRBJ2-7): DSGVTQTPKHLITATGQRVTLRCSPRSGDLSVYWYQQSLDQGLQFLIQYYNGEERAKGNILERFSAQQFPDLHSELNLSSLELGDSALYFCASSVAGTYPPYEQYFGPGTRLTVT.

This rearrangement joins TRBV10-1 to TRBJ2-3; TCRdb calls TRBD1, which cannot be checked without DNA. Germline V CDR1 and CDR2: WNHNN, SYGVQD (reference sequence). This CDR3 comprises 15 residues. The CDR3 sequence: CASSESDRGQDTQYF.

This clonotype shows up as medium-sized by frequency. The V call is TRBV11-2, the J call TRBJ2-7. The CDR3 extends over 15 amino acids. Germline CDR1 and CDR2: SGHAT and FQNNGV. CDR3 sequence reads: CASSLEAGGSYEQYF.